This TCR beta chain came from a study of T cell responses to AZD1222 COVID-19 vaccine. Findings and caveats of the study: Rises in breadth and depth of Spike-specific TCRs came after two AZD1222 doses.

Clones were read by immunoSEQ multiplex PCR, and TCRdb kept only the in-frame ones, dropping some. The table records about 270,000 clones, around 93% of them present only once. The germline gives CDR1 LGHDT, CDR2 YNNKEL (reference sequence). CDR3 size: 16 residues. Trimming took off 1 base at V and 1 base at J, with 11 bases between the two ends. Worth noting for this clone: Its antigen is as yet unknown.

The source material was peripheral blood, sampled 28 days after the second AZD1222 dose. The chain recombines TRBV3-1 (or the pseudogene TRBV3-2) with TRBJ2-4; no definite D call. The sequence came from an adult who received the AZD1222 COVID-19 vaccine. This CDR3 is CASSQAARAAKNIQYF. The CDR3 DNA reads as TGTGCCAGCAGCCAAGCCGCCCGGGCGGCCAAAAACATTCAGTACTTC.